This T cell receptor beta chain was obtained from a study of blood T cell repertoires in COVID-19 (dated by TCRdb to about 2020). With regard to the full study: Collaborator samples came from the United States, Italy and Spain and covered acute and convalescent phases of COVID-19. A freely available public database, intended as a resource for researchers studying the immune response to SARS-CoV-2, is where the repertoires were released. Samples were obtained from the ongoing ImmuneRACE study (first 160 participants) and from over a thousand subjects provided by 6 global collaborators. HLA class I and class II types, where available, came from metadata supplied by the sample provider rather than from assay-based typing. The prospective study material was composed of cDNA or gDNA derived from T cells, B-cell-depleted T cells, or PBMCs. Deeply sampled blood TCRbeta repertoires from subjects exposed to, actively infected with, or recovered from COVID-19 were included in the dataset. Sample metadata almost always included a de-identified subject ID, COVID-19 status, age in years and sex.

The full study reports these points: The quantity of clinical and demographic metadata differed by source and by participant and was supplied without curation.

The collaborating institutions used their own protocols to collect whole blood in K2EDTA tubes. For TCRbeta analysis, collaborators shipped samples in one of three forms: frozen whole blood, isolated PBMCs, or DNA extracted from either of those sample types. The immunoSEQ Assay, a bias-controlled multiplex PCR, was used to amplify TCRbeta CDR3 regions from genomic DNA. Concerning the study's data processing: The number of nucleated cells in each sample was estimated by amplification of reference gene primers within the assay. Sequence reads were collapsed and filtered to measure the absolute abundance of every unique TCRbeta CDR3 rearrangement. For each sample, productive Simpson clonality was calculated by taking the square root of Simpson's diversity index across productive rearrangements. Sourced from immuneACCESS, this table was stored by TCRdb with only in-frame sequences that have V and J called. A share of the clones is absent; for the studies checked, an unresolved V gene accounts for under half, and the remainder has no known explanation. The DNA gave D and trimming, while V, J and clone size come from that table. The sample records more than 200,000 clones, less than 85% of which are singletons. The ten biggest clones cover 2% to 3% of the sample.

As to this clone: What antigen it recognizes has not been identified. Qualities for individual bases were not recorded, and no much larger clone is one base off.

What was sequenced was peripheral blood. This clonotype was obtained from a woman aged 65 to 85 with active or convalescent COVID-19.

The bases are TGTGCCAGCAGTCCCATGTCGGGGGGGGGCTCCAAAGAGACCCAGTACTTC. This sequence encodes CASSPMSGGGSKETQYF. The rearrangement joined TRBV6-6 to TRBJ2-5, with 8 central nucleotides matching TRBD2. The CDR3 sequence holds 17 residues, the cysteine and phenylalanine included. Only the CDR3 region is kept as DNA, spanning 51 bases read in frame from base 1. From the germline V gene (reference sequence), CDR1 is MNHNY and CDR2 is SVGAGI. At the junction V is shortened by 5 bases and J by 3 bases; bases outside the gene matches: 14.